This entry concerns a single T cell receptor beta chain. No antigen is known for it. The sample is drawn from a study of CD8 T cells in ankylosing spondylitis. Quantitative 5'-RACE was performed with molecular barcodes, and it yielded the TCR beta libraries. MiXCR, applied by TCRdb to the 5' RACE reads, yields one record per CDR3 protein. The sample has 75,000 to 95,000 distinct CDR3 sequences; more than 8.5% are singletons. Germline V gene data show CDR1 as MRHNA and CDR2 as SNTAGT. This CDR3 contains 13 residues. Deletions cut 11 bases from V and 5 bases from J, with 16 bases between. Findings of the study overall: A motif of under 10 highly homologous TCR beta variants was seen as apparently characteristic of ankylosing spondylitis blood. Some of these motif variants have turned up before, in reports on reactive arthritis synovial fluid and blood.

This TCR was recovered from a male donor with ankylosing spondylitis. The rearrangement joins TRBV6-4 to TRBJ2-1, with D possibly being TRBD2 (6 bases). What was sequenced was blood, either unsorted or a sorted T cell fraction (not recorded which). CDR3 nucleotide sequence: TGTGCCCCCCCCCAACTAGCCAACAATGAGCAGTTCTTC. Its protein product is CAPPQLANNEQFF.